This T cell receptor (beta chain) was obtained from a study of long-term antiretroviral therapy in people with HIV. General study points: Someone took the blood between about 2004 and 2017, maybe while older ART regimens were in use. Clones that expanded before ART (that is, prior to treatment) dominated the repertoire at all time points.

Running of the v3.0 immunoSEQ assay took place at survey level. Method: immunoSEQ multiplex PCR; TCRdb's copy keeps in-frame clones and lacks some. The profile shows some 28,000 clones, 90% to 95% of them singletons. The CDR3 runs 12 residues. The germline gives CDR1 SNHLY, CDR2 FYNNEI. Trimming cost V 7 bases and J 1 base, with 8 bases left between them. Of note for this clone: Its target is not known.

The clonotype originates from a young man with HIV. The gene calls are TRBV2 and TRBJ2-7; TRBD1 is a possible D gene (6 bases). The sequences come from unsorted PBMCs, collected about 6.6 years after starting antiretroviral therapy. The CDR3 DNA reads TGTGCCAGCATCGGACAGTCCTACGAGCAGTACTTC. It yields the protein CASIGQSYEQYF.